This record looks at one T cell receptor beta chain sequence and its context. The clone's antigen remains unknown. No base quality values were provided; no much bigger clone lies one nucleotide off. The cohort was made up of approximately 670 healthy bone marrow donors. At the time of sampling, every cohort member was nominally healthy, though immune exposures that went unrecorded were likely present. The donor was CMV seropositive and was included in the group of some 290 seropositive cohort members. A peripheral blood sample was collected from each donor, and TCR beta sequencing was performed on peripheral blood mononuclear cells. The Qiagen DNeasy Blood Extraction Kit was used to extract genomic DNA from the blood cell samples. This record comes from a study of cytomegalovirus exposure and HLA in healthy donors (TCRdb year 2017). In the study overall: An earlier analysis of a few hundred of the donors reported under 300 Gb of sequence data and 95 million to 130 million unique TCR beta sequences obtained from about 179 million T cells. In addition to the first cohort of 666 subjects, a separate validation cohort of 130 or so different subjects was used. On average, roughly 240,000 unique TCR beta nucleotide sequences were sequenced per donor among some 420 genotyped donors of the cohort, with roughly 18% of those sequences being non-productive. A later analysis re-analyzed previously published TCR beta repertoires from roughly 690 donors and added high-resolution HLA genotyping to study TCR occurrence patterns. Typing coverage varied by locus: roughly 620-630 donors for A, B, C, DRB1 and DQB1; roughly 500 for DQA1; about 590 for DPA1; roughly 470 for DPB1. In an earlier analysis of more than 550 of the donors, high-throughput TCR beta sequencing was used to judge whether each TCR beta V gene segment behaved as functional or pseudogenic. In the later analysis, no new phenotypic data were used to find candidate immune exposures; instead, reliance was placed on TCR beta sequences and their occurrence across donors. Because of strong linkage in the cohort, five DR-DQ haplotypes were treated as single units for association and clustering. HLA typing covered class I and class II loci at four-digit resolution. The study used immunosequencing to profile the T cell repertoires of 670 or so subjects and linked those repertoires to cytomegalovirus serostatus. The genetic ancestry cluster associated with self-reported Caucasian donors included roughly 84% of the roughly 380 genotyped donors. The study aimed to test whether signatures of past pathogen exposure could be identified by cataloging public T cell receptors. An early release covering roughly 600 HLA-typed donors comprised approximately 300 gigabases of sequencing data and around 80 million unique TCR sequences. A later genetic analysis used genome-wide SNP genotypes for about 60% of the roughly 700 donors, treating that subset as a discovery cohort. To predict cytomegalovirus infection status, the study combined high-throughput TCR immunosequencing, statistical association of individual TCRs with disease status, and machine learning. Every repertoire in the discovery cohort had been generated on one and the same sequencing platform. Donor age, sex, ethnicity and CMV serostatus were compiled together with the repertoire data. Broader findings and caveats from the paper: While some public TCRs were present in many individuals, most TCR sequences turned up only very rarely across donors. Correlated functional status among segregating V segments might reflect linkage disequilibrium, but an unknown experimental factor could not be ruled out. In an earlier analysis of more than 450 of the donors, most TCR beta V segments were observed in productive rearrangements about 87% or about 30% of the time, broadly matching IMGT annotations. At a false discovery rate of 0.05, a later analysis linked about 16,000 TCR beta sequences to specific HLA alleles. Assigning TCR associations to individual alleles was difficult when HLA alleles, especially DR and DQ, strongly co-occurred. Because some donors lacked HLA typing at each locus, the association tests relied only on the typed subset. Over 15 rarely observed V segments, including chromosome 9 orphons, were excluded from the earlier analysis of approximately 600 of the donors because counts were too low. Cytomegalovirus status was reported to be diagnosed by the classifier with high specificity and sensitivity in both the original and validation cohorts. In a later genetic analysis, fewer N-insertions in productive TCRs were reported among donors in an Asian-associated ancestry cluster than the 666-donor mean. In the study, 150 to 200 TCR beta chains were listed as associated with cytomegalovirus. A later analysis reported that several top co-occurrence clusters appeared linked to parvovirus B19, influenza, CMV and Epstein-Barr virus. A cluster of highly shared sequence variants was judged likely to be a technical artifact of the sequencing pipeline. In a later analysis, most CMV-associated TCR beta chains were found to appear HLA-restricted, with HLA associations seemingly driven largely by CMV exposure. A further reported finding was that TCR beta sequences accurately predicted the HLA-A and HLA-B alleles for most subjects in the first cohort. A later analysis found that HLA-associated TCR beta chains were more clonally expanded and had lower generation probabilities than equally common non-associated chains. The authors suggested that the approach could potentially be generalized to other disease states and immunological phenotypes. In a later analysis, TCR association rates were found to vary across HLA loci, with the most associated TCRs seen for DRB1 alleles and the fewest for HLA-C alleles. In vitro tests confirmed that three of the cytomegalovirus-associated TCR beta chains recognize cytomegalovirus antigens. The presence/absence analyses assumed that sequencing depth was roughly uniform across donors, and that assumption may not be true. The cohort was sequenced for TCR beta chains only, and without alpha or paired-chain data the features that could be detected were limited. Immune exposure information for the cohort was limited to CMV serostatus. V-gene and J-gene trimming of TCR beta chains was associated with a missense DCLRE1C variant in a later genetic analysis, and the association was replicated in an independent cohort. Some IMGT-functional V segments, including TRBV6-2 and TRBV6-3, could not be distinguished by the 87-base-pair reads and were therefore excluded.

Sequences SGDLS (CDR1) and YYNGEE (CDR2) are obtained from the germline V gene. The CDR3 holds 11 amino acids from the cysteine to the phenylalanine. The entry retains the CDR3 DNA only, 33 bases that are in frame from base 1. After removal of 4 bases from V and 12 bases from J, the junction retains 6 bases not matched to a gene. Preparation of the library involved the immunoSEQ multiplex PCR assay. For the multiplex PCR, a mixture combining 60 forward primers for TCR Vbeta segments and 13 reverse primers for TCR Jbeta segments was used. The CDR3 region of rearranged TCR beta genes was amplified from genomic DNA by a multiplex PCR assay. Amplified TCR beta libraries were sequenced as 87-base-pair reads on the Illumina HiSeq System. Per the original workflow: A later analysis counted tens of millions of unique TCR beta chains across the 640 or so repertoires, and around 12 million of these chains were shared by at least two donors. Raw reads were error-corrected and collapsed into unique sequences by a nearest-neighbor algorithm in which closely related sequences were merged to remove PCR and sequencing errors. CDR3 sequences were aligned to IMGT reference sequences to assign V, D and J gene segments. For a sequence to be retained, a match of at least six nucleotides to both a V gene segment and a J gene segment was required. Rearrangements were called productive when the CDR3 lacked stop codons and stayed in frame with V and J; all others were non-productive. CDR3 was defined by IMGT convention, running from the second conserved V-encoded cysteine to the conserved J-encoded phenylalanine. Sequences without an unambiguous match to a single V gene segment were excluded from the earlier analysis of about 600 of the donors. An earlier analysis of several hundred of the donors classified V segments as functional when productive rearrangements were above 56.7% and as segregating when the standard deviation between donors was above 5%. To diagnose cytomegalovirus status from the catalog of TCR beta chain sequences, a statistical classification framework was built. V and J gene assignment, in a later analysis, came from comparing TCR nucleotide sequences with IMGT/GENE-DB human TR gene sequences. A later analysis assigned CDR3 sequences and most-parsimonious VDJ recombination scenarios with the TCRdist pipeline. In a later analysis, every TCR beta chain was defined by the combination of its CDR3 amino acid sequence and its V-gene family, and reads without a unique V-gene family were dropped. A later analysis removed 450 to 600 highly shared, low-generation-probability nucleotide sequences to deal with suspected cross-contamination and a sequencing artifact. For each public chain, a later analysis derived a clonal expansion index from normalized ranks of inferred template counts within each repertoire. In a later analysis, generation probabilities were computed using a VDJ recombination model fitted to out-of-frame rearrangements, and the results were checked against IGoR. Hypergeometric tests were used in a later analysis to score TCR-TCR, TCR-HLA and TCR-CMV co-occurrence, with a repertoire-size bias correction applied to the TCR pairs. In a later analysis, false discovery rates were estimated by permuting HLA or CMV assignments 20 times. In a later analysis, co-occurring TCRs were grouped using DBSCAN, and TCRdist sequence similarity was added for clustering within HLA-allele-positive subsets. Repertoires with fewer than 30,000 or more than 120,000 public chains were left out of co-occurrence clustering, as were five repertoires with anomalous nucleotide sharing. TCRdb holds this immuneACCESS table with in-frame rearrangements only. Some clones are missing; in checked studies, unresolved V genes explain under half, and the rest has no known cause. Clonal size and the V and J genes are those of that table, whereas D and trimming came from the DNA. This sample has approximately 160,000 clones in its table, and 80% of those were observed once. The ten largest clones take up 1% of the sample.

The source of this sequence is a woman aged 50 to 60 in good health and CMV-seropositive. Sequenced input: PBMCs. Here the chain combines TRBV9 and TRBJ1-2, with TRBD1 matching 7 junction bases. The CDR3 corresponds to CASSTDREHTF. In nucleotides, the sequence is TGTGCCAGCAGCACCGACAGGGAGCACACCTTC.